One and the same sample provided the 25 T cell receptor delta chains below, sequenced in a study of γδ T cells in repeated Plasmodium falciparum infection. TCRdb re-called the multiplex PCR reads using CATT. The data hold 75,000 to 95,000 delta-chain clones, with over 0.9% observed a single time. Flow sorting of PBMC yielded separate Vgamma9/Vdelta2+ and Vdelta2-negative gammadelta T cell populations for bulk repertoire analysis. Sequencing was done on a sample of gamma-delta T cells from blood. The source of these receptors is a pool of human donors (malaria-infected and uninfected, not separated).

Comment on this clone: The TCRdb protein, from a much larger clone, departs from this DNA's translation at residue 9, likely by read error; the protein shown derives from the DNA. The chain is built from TRDV2 and TRDJ3; TRDD3 agrees at 10 bases. The germline V gene encodes CDR1 GEAIGNYY and CDR2 EKD. CDR3 length: 18 amino acids. Trimming at V came to 4 bases and at J to 0 bases, leaving 5 bases not matched to a gene. This CDR3 is CACDSTGGCSWDTRQMFF. The CDR3 DNA reads TGTGCCTGTGATTCTACTGGGGGATGCTCCTGGGACACCCGACAGATGTTTTTC.

As regards this clone: The protein TCRdb gives is from a much larger clone and does not agree with this DNA's translation at residue 7, likely a read error; the protein shown here comes from the DNA. The chain links TRDV3 to TRDJ1; no clear D gene. Between the trimmed V and J ends, which lost 3 bases and 0 bases, there was a span of 20 bases. From germline, CDR1 is TVYSNPD and CDR2 GDNSRS (reference sequence). CDR3 length: 16 residues. The CDR3 sequence: CAFIRPGRGYTDKLIF. DNA for the CDR3: TGTGCCTTCATCCGACCCGGTCGGGGTTACACCGATAAACTCATCTTT.

A note on this clone: The protein TCRdb gives is from a much larger clone and does not agree with this DNA's translation at residue 13, likely a read error; the protein shown here comes from the DNA. The chain employs TRDV1 and TRDJ1; 10 bases align to TRDD3. CDR3 size: 21 residues. Germline CDR1 reads TSWWSYY; CDR2 reads QGS. V shed 9 bases, J shed 0 bases, and the junction held 25 bases outside the gene matches. As DNA, the CDR3 is TGTGCTCTGCAGTCGGGGCCTCCGTTTACTGGGGGATGCGCGTACACCGATAAACTCATCTTT. This codes for CALQSGPPFTGGCAYTDKLIF.

This clone was detected a few times. TCRdb pairs this DNA with a much larger clone's protein that differs at residue 9, likely a read error; the protein shown was translated from the DNA. The V and J genes are TRDV1 and TRDJ1; a weak D match, TRDD3 (6 bases). The J gene is absent in TCRdb and was assigned here via DNA matching to germline. Between the trimmed V and J ends, which lost 5 bases and 0 bases, there was a span of 22 bases. The germline CDR1 and CDR2 sequences are TSWWSYY and QGS. The CDR3 consists of 18 residues. The CDR3 loop reads CALGKGELRDWYTDKLIF. CDR3 bases: TGTGCTCTTGGGAAGGGGGAACTGAGGGACTGGTACACCGATAAACTCATCTTT.

In the case of this clone: The TCRdb protein comes from a much larger clone and disagrees with this DNA's translation at residue 3, likely due to a read error; the protein given here is derived from the DNA. The rearrangement joins TRDV1 to TRDJ1; 7 bases are shared with TRDD3. No J segment appears in TCRdb, so it was assigned here by matching the sequence to germline. The CDR3 consists of 22 residues. In germline, CDR1 is TSWWSYY, CDR2 QGS. The J segment lost 0 bases and the V segment lost 10 bases, leaving 32 bases of the junction unmatched. Here the CDR3 reads CAPFLRSLTGARILVHTDKLIF. The CDR3 region has the DNA TGTGCTCCCTTTCTACGCTCCCTTACTGGGGCCCGAATCCTCGTTCACACCGATAAACTCATCTTT.

This clone was seen a handful of times. The protein that TCRdb holds for this DNA derives from a much larger clone and differs from the translated DNA at residue 4, which likely indicates a read error; the protein shown here is translated from the DNA. The rearrangement uses TRDV2 and TRDJ1; 8 bases line up with TRDD3. In the absence of a J gene in TCRdb, the DNA was matched to germline to assign it here. Germline trimming cut 5 bases from V and 2 bases from J; bases unmatched to any gene: 12. Germline CDR1 and CDR2: GEAIGNYY and EKD. This CDR3 has 16 residues. The chain's CDR3 is CACVSVLGGGTDKLIF. The CDR3 nucleotides are TGTGCCTGTGTCTCCGTACTGGGGGGAGGAACCGATAAACTCATCTTT.

This clone was counted a few times. This DNA's translation and the protein TCRdb lists, from a much larger clone, do not match at residue 20, likely due to a read error; the protein shown is translated from the DNA. The chain uses TRDV1 and TRDJ1, with 9 bases fitting TRDD3. The J gene is not listed in TCRdb, so it was assigned here from a DNA match to germline. CDR1 TSWWSYY and CDR2 QGS come from the germline V gene. CDR3 size: 24 residues. This CDR3 is CALGARNVIPEPGDTSGYTAKLIF. CDR3 bases: TGTGCTCTTGGGGCCCGAAACGTAATTCCTGAGCCGGGGGATACTAGTGGGTACACCGCTAAACTCATCTTT.

Concerning this clone: At one end the junction does not follow the germline gene, possibly because of a read error. V and J are TRDV1 and TRDJ1, with TRDD3 matching over 8 bases. TCRdb lists no J gene, so it was determined here by aligning the DNA to germline. This CDR3 has 13 amino acids. Germline lookup yields CDR1 TSWWSYY and CDR2 QGS. The CDR3 region is CAGDKGYTDKLIF. CDR3 in DNA: TGCGCGGGGGATAAAGGGTACACCGATAAACTCATCTTT.

As concerns this clone: The protein held in TCRdb is that of a much larger clone and does not match this DNA's translation at residue 10, likely because of a read error; the protein shown is translated from the DNA. V usage is TRDV2 and J usage is TRDJ3; TRDD3 might be the D (6 bases). TCRdb records no J gene; here it was assigned by comparing the DNA to germline. V was cut by 2 bases and J by 0 bases, with 19 bases left in between. The CDR3 totals 20 residues. CDR1 GEAIGNYY and CDR2 EKD come from the germline V gene. The CDR3 sequence is CACDSLRGTFSSWDTRQMFF. The CDR3 DNA follows: TGTGCCTGTGACAGTCTGAGGGGGACCTTCAGCTCCTGGGACACCCGACAGATGTTTTTC.

On this clone itself: The protein in TCRdb stems from a much larger clone and differs at residue 3 from this DNA's translation, likely a read error; here the protein is translated from the DNA. CDR3 protein: CAPGDRITVPTDKLIF. The CDR3, as DNA: TGTGCTCCTGGGGACCGGATAACCGTTCCTACCGATAAACTCATCTTT. The chain is built from TRDV1 and TRDJ1; D might be TRDD3 (6 bases). In the absence of a J gene in TCRdb, the DNA was matched to germline to assign it here. Germline values: CDR1 TSWWSYY, CDR2 QGS. The length of the CDR3 is 16 residues.

In this sample, this clone turned up many times. The protein TCRdb lists belongs to a much larger clone and differs from this DNA's translation at residue 4, which points to a read error; the protein shown is made from the DNA. The rearrangement uses TRDV2 and TRDJ3; D uncertain. TCRdb offers no J gene call, so here the DNA was matched to germline to obtain one. Trimming pared 5 bases from V and 0 bases from J, leaving 10 bases between. The CDR3 has 16 amino acids. The germline CDR1 and CDR2 sequences are GEAIGNYY and EKD. The CDR3, as DNA: TGTGCCTGTGGCACGCTCGGCTCCTGGGACACCCGACAGATGTTTTTC. Its translation: CACGTLGSWDTRQMFF.

This clone was seen many times. This chain connects TRDV1 to TRDJ1; D could derive from TRDD2 or TRDD3 (7 bases each). The germline V gene encodes CDR1 TSWWSYY and CDR2 QGS. The CDR3 sequence is 24 residues long. With 2 bases removed from V and 0 bases from J, the gap between germline ends came to 37 bases. The CDR3 region is CALGEFPLSYVRKYWGPYTDKLIF. In nucleotides, the CDR3 is TGTGCTCTTGGGGAATTTCCACTTTCCTACGTGAGGAAGTACTGGGGACCGTACACCGATAAACTCATCTTT.

Comment on this clone: This DNA's translation differs at residue 16 from TCRdb's protein, which comes from a much larger clone; a read error is likely, and the protein shown is translated from the DNA. The rearrangement joins TRDV1 to TRDJ2; D unclear. The length of the CDR3 is 19 residues. Germline lookup yields CDR1 TSWWSYY and CDR2 QGS. As DNA, the CDR3 is TGTGCTCTTGGGGAACCCCTAGGTTCTAGGGTTTATTTGACAGCACGACTCTTCTTT. This gives the protein CALGEPLGSRVYLTARLFF.

As to this clone: A far larger clone is a single base away, which makes a read error likely. The sample carries other DNA sequences with the same CDR3. The V and J genes are TRDV1 and TRDJ1; maybe TRDD2 (9 bases). Assignment of the J gene here rests on matching the DNA to germline, because TCRdb gives none. Germline V gene lookup returns CDR1 TSWWSYY and CDR2 QGS. The CDR3 has 26 amino acids. V lost 0 bases and J 2 bases, leaving 43 bases between the germline ends. In nucleotides, the CDR3 is TGTGCTCTTGGGGAACTTCTCGGCCTTCCTACAACGGGGGTACTGGGGGTCACCTACCTGACCGATAAACTCATCTTT. Protein product: CALGELLGLPTTGVLGVTYLTDKLIF.

To note about this clone: The mismatch at residue 7 between this DNA's translation and the TCRdb protein of a much larger clone likely reflects a read error; the protein shown is translated from the DNA. The CDR3 reads CACDRRRSCTGGSDKLIF. The CDR3, as DNA: TGTGCCTGTGACCGTAGGCGTTCCTGTACTGGGGGAAGTGATAAACTCATCTTT. The chain links TRDV2 to TRDJ1, with 9 bases identical to TRDD3. TCRdb lists no J gene, so it was determined here by aligning the DNA to germline. The V segment lost 3 bases and the J segment 5 bases; nucleotides outside the gene matches: 18. CDR1 and CDR2 (germline): GEAIGNYY, EKD. This CDR3 has 18 residues.

This clone was found a few times. It differs at one base from a far larger clone, so likely a read error. The sample holds other DNA sequences that translate to the same CDR3. For the V gene the call is TRDV2; the J gene has no call; TRDD3, the table's D call, was not compared with the DNA. The CDR3 extends over 16 amino acids. Germline CDR1 is GEAIGNYY and CDR2 is EKD. The CDR3 nucleotides are TGTGCCTGTGACACCATCGGGGTAGGACGGAACGATAAGCTCATCTTT. It yields the protein CACDTIGVGRNDKLIF.

This clone was detected many times. The TCRdb protein comes from a much larger clone and disagrees with this DNA's translation at residue 11, likely due to a read error; the protein given here is derived from the DNA. The J gene is TRDJ1, the V gene TRDV2; 11 bases map to TRDD3. The J gene, missing from TCRdb, was assigned here through DNA to germline matching. Trimming cost V 4 bases and J 4 bases; bases outside gene matches: 13. CDR3 size: 17 residues. In germline, CDR1 is GEAIGNYY, CDR2 EKD. The CDR3 coding sequence is TGTGCCTGTGATCCGTTGGGGGATACGATTGGGAACGATAAACTCATCTTT. This encodes CACDPLGDTIGNDKLIF.

In this sample, this clone turned up a few times. TCRdb assigns this DNA the protein of a much larger clone, which departs from its translation at residue 4; this likely reflects a read error, and the protein shown comes from translating the DNA. The rearrangement uses TRDV2 and TRDJ1, with 11 bases that match TRDD3. No J gene was available from TCRdb, and it was assigned here by a germline match of the DNA. The CDR3 is 15 residues long. V trimming: 5 bases; J trimming: 7 bases; junction bases outside the gene matches: 11. The V gene's germline CDR1 is GEAIGNYY and CDR2 EKD. CDR3 in amino acids: CACVTINLGDTKLIF. DNA of the CDR3: TGTGCCTGTGTCACGATTAACCTGGGGGATACTAAACTCATCTTT.

On this clone: A far larger clone is only one base removed, so a read error is likely. Other DNA sequences of this sample code for an identical CDR3. The gene calls are TRDV2 and TRDJ1, with 12 nucleotides matching TRDD3. The J gene was not available in TCRdb and was assigned here by matching the DNA to germline segments. The germline V gene encodes CDR1 GEAIGNYY and CDR2 EKD. The CDR3 runs to 15 residues. The CDR3 nucleotides are TGCGCCTGTGACCGACTGGGGGATACCACCGATAAACTCATCTTT. This encodes CACDRLGDTTDKLIF.

In this sample, this clone turned up many times. The chain recombines TRDV1 with TRDJ1, with TRDD3 identical over 11 bases. This CDR3 is 20 amino acids long. V trimming: 0 bases; J trimming: 2 bases; junction bases outside the gene matches: 14. From germline, CDR1 is TSWWSYY and CDR2 QGS. The CDR3 loop is CALGELYSYWGIIGTDKLIF. CDR3 nucleotide sequence: TGTGCTCTTGGGGAACTGTACAGTTACTGGGGGATAATTGGGACCGATAAACTCATCTTT.

This clone has ten or more counts. A far larger clone is only one base removed, so a read error is likely. Within the sample, other DNA sequences also encode this same CDR3. CDR3 residues: CACDNLGDKTDKLIF. The CDR3 coding sequence is TGTGCCTGTGACAACCTGGGGGATAAGACCGATAAACTCATCTTT. The rearrangement links TRDV2 to TRDJ1, with 10 bases that match TRDD3. TCRdb is silent on the J gene; assignment here came from matching the DNA to germline. The V segment lost 2 bases and the J segment 2 bases; nucleotides outside the gene matches: 4. This CDR3 has 15 residues. Germline assignment: CDR1 GEAIGNYY and CDR2 EKD.

The sample holds a few counts of this clone. The amino acid sequence in TCRdb belongs to a much larger clone and departs from this DNA's translation at residue 11, likely a sequencing read error; the sequence shown is translated from the DNA. The chain recombines TRDV1 with TRDJ1, with D possibly matching TRDD3 (6 bases). TCRdb records no J gene; here it was assigned by comparing the DNA to germline. The ends were cut back, 0 bases at V and 4 bases at J, with 24 bases in the middle. This CDR3 region has 19 residues. CDR1 and CDR2 from the germline V gene are TSWWSYY and QGS. The CDR3 coding sequence is TGTGCTCTTGGGGAACTCCCCCAAACTGGGTCGATGTCTAACGATAAACTCATCTTT. This translates into CALGELPQTGSMSNDKLIF.

Only a few counts were recorded for this clone. A much larger clone lies one base from this, so it may be a read error. The same CDR3 arises from other DNA sequences in this sample as well. This rearrangement joins TRDV2 to TRDJ1, with 8 bases aligning to TRDD3. The J gene, left out of TCRdb, was set here by checking the DNA against germline. Germline loops: CDR1 GEAIGNYY, CDR2 EKD. The V segment lost 0 bases and the J segment 0 bases; nucleotides outside the gene matches: 14. There are 19 residues in the CDR3. CDR3 DNA sequence: TGTGCCTGTGACACCCTACGGGTGGGGGATCCCAATTACACCGATAAACTCATCTTT. This gives the protein CACDTLRVGDPNYTDKLIF.

This clone was detected only a few times. The TCRdb protein, from a much larger clone, departs from this DNA's translation at residue 12, likely by read error; the protein shown derives from the DNA. The CDR3 protein is CACDLLGDNADELIF. CDR3 bases: TGTGCCTGTGACCTGCTGGGGGATAATGCCGATGAACTCATCTTT. The V gene is TRDV2, the J gene TRDJ1; TRDD3 matches 10 bases. Germline V gene lookup returns CDR1 GEAIGNYY and CDR2 EKD. The CDR3 has 15 residues.

On this clone itself: TCRdb shows a much larger clone's protein in place of this DNA's translation, and the two differ at residue 3, likely through a read error; the protein shown is translated from the DNA. The chain has TRDV1 and TRDJ1; 10 bases are shared with TRDD3. TCRdb supplies no J gene; here it was assigned by aligning the nucleotide sequence to germline. Germline CDR1 and CDR2: TSWWSYY and QGS. The length of the CDR3 is 25 residues. Written as DNA, the CDR3 is TGTGCTCGTGGGGAACAGGCGCGCCTTCGGGACTGGGGGATCCAAAGGAGGGGGTACACCGATAAACTCATCTTT. Translation: CARGEQARLRDWGIQRRGYTDKLIF.